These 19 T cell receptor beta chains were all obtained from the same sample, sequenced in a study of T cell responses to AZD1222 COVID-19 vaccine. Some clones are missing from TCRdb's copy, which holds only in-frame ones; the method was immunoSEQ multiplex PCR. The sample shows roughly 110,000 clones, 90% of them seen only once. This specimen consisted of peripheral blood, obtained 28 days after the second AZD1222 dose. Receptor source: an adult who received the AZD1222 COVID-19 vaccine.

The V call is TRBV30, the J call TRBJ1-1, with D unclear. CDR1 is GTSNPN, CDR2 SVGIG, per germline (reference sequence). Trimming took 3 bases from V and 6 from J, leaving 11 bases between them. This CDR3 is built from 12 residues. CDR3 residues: CAWSTPPAEAFF. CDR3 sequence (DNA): TGTGCCTGGAGCACGCCCCCTGCTGAAGCTTTCTTT.

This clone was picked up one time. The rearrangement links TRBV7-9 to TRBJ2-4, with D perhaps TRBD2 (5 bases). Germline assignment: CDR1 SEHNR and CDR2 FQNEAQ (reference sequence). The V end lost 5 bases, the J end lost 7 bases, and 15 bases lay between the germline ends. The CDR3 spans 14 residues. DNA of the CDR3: TGTGCCAGCAGCCTGACTTGGGGAGCGAACATTCAGTACTTC. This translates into CASSLTWGANIQYF.

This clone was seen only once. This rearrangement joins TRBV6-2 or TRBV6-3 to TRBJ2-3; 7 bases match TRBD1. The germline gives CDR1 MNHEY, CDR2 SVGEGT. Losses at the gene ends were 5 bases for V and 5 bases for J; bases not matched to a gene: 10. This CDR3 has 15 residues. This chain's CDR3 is CASSKDRAAGDTQYF. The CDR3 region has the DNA TGTGCCAGCAGTAAAGACAGGGCGGCGGGAGATACGCAGTATTTT.

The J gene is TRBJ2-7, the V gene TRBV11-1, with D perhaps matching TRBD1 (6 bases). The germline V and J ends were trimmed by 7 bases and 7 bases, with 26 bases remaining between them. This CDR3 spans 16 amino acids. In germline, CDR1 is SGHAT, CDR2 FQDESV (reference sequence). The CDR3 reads CASTPDPGTRPNEQYF. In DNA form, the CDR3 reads TGTGCCAGCACCCCCGACCCGGGGACAAGGCCGAATGAGCAGTACTTC.

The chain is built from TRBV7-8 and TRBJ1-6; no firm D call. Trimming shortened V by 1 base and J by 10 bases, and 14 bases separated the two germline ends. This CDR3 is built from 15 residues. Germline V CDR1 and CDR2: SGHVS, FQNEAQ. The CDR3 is CASSLESGLWSPLHF. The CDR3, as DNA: TGTGCCAGCAGCTTAGAATCCGGGTTATGGTCACCCCTCCACTTT.

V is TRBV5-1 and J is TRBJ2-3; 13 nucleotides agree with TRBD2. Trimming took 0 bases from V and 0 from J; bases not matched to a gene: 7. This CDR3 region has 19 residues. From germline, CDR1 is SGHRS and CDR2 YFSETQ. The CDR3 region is CASSLVGLAGPFSTDTQYF. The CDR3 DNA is TGCGCCAGCAGCTTGGTGGGACTAGCGGGGCCGTTTAGCACAGATACGCAGTATTTT.

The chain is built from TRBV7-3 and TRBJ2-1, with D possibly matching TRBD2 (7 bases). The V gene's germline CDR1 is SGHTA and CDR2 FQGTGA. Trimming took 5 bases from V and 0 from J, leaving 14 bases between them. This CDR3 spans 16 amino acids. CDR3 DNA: TGTGCCAGCAGCCTCCAGGGAGGGGGCTCCTACAATGAGCAGTTCTTC. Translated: CASSLQGGGSYNEQFF.

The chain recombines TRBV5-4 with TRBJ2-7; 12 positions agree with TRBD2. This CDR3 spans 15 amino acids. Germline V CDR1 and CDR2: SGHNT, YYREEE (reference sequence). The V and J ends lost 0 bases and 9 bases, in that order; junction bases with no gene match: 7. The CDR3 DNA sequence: TGTGCCAGCAGCTTGGCGGCTAGCGGGGGGGTCGCGCAGTACTTC. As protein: CASSLAASGGVAQYF. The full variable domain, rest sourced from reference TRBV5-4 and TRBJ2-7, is ETGVTQSPTHLIKTRGQQVTLRCSSQSGHNTVSWYQQALGQGPQFIFQYYREEENGRGNFPPRFSGLQFPNYSSELNVNALELDDSALYLCASSLAASGGVAQYFGPGTRLTVT.

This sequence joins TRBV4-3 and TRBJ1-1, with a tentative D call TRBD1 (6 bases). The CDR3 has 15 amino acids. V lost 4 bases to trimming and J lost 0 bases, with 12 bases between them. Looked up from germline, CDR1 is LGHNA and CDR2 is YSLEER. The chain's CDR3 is CASSLGQPMNTEAFF. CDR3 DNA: TGCGCCAGCAGCCTAGGACAGCCGATGAACACTGAAGCTTTCTTT.

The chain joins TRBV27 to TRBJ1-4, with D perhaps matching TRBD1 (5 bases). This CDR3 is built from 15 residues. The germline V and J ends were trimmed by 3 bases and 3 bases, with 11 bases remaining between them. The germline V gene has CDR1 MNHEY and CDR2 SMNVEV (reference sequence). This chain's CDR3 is CASSFQGIPNEKLFF. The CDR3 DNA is TGTGCCAGCAGTTTCCAGGGAATCCCTAATGAAAAACTGTTTTTT. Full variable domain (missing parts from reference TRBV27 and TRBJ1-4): EAQVTQNPRYLITVTGKKLTVTCSQNMNHEYMSWYRQDPGLGLRQIYYSMNVEVTDKGDVPEGYKVSRKEKRNFPLILESPSPNQTSLYFCASSFQGIPNEKLFFGSGTQLSVL.

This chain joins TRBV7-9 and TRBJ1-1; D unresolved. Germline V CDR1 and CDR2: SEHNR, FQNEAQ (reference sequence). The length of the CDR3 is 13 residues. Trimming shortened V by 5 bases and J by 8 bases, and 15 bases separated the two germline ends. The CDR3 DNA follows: TGTGCCAGCAGCCCACGGGCCCCCCAGGAAGCTTTCTTT. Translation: CASSPRAPQEAFF.

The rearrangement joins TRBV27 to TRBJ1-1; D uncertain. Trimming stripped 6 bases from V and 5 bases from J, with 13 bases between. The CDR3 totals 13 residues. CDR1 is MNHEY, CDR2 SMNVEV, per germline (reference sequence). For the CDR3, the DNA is TGTGCCAGCAGGCCTGGGGTCGGAACTGAAGCTTTCTTT. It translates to CASRPGVGTEAFF.

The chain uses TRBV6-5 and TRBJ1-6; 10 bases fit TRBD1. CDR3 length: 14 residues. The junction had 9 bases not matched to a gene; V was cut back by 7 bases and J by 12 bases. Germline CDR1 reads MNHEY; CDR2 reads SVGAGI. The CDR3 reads CASTSGQGLEPLHF. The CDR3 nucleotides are TGTGCCAGCACCTCGGGACAGGGGCTCGAACCCCTCCACTTT.

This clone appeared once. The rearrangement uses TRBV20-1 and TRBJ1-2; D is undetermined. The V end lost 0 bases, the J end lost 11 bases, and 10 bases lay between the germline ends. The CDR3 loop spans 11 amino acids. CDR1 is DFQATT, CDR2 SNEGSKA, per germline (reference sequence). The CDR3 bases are TGCAGTGCTAGAGATCCGGCGGCTTACACCTTC. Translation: CSARDPAAYTF.

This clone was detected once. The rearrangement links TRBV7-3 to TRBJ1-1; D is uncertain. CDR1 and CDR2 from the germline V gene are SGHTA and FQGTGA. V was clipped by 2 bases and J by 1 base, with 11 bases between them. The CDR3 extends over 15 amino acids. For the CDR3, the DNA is TGTGCCAGCAGCTTACGTGGACGGGCGAACACTGAAGCTTTCTTT. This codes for CASSLRGRANTEAFF.

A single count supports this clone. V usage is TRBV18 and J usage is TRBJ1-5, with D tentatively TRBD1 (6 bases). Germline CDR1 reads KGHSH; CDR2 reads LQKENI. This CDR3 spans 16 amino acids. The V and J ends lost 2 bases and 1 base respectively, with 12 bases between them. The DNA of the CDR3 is TGTGCCAGCTCACCATCACAGGGTATAAGCAATCAGCCCCAGCATTTT. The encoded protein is CASSPSQGISNQPQHF.

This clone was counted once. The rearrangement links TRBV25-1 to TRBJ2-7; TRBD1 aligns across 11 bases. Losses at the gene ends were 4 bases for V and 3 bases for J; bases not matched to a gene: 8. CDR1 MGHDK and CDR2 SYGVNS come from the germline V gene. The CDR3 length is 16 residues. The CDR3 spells CASSGDRDRGVYEQYF. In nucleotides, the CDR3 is TGTGCCAGCAGTGGGGACCGGGACAGGGGGGTCTACGAGCAGTACTTC.

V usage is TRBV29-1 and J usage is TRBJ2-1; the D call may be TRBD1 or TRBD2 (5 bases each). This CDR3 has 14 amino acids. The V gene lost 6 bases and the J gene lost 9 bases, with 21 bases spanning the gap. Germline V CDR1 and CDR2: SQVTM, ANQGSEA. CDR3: CSVAARGRVTEQFF. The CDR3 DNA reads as TGCAGCGTCGCCGCCCGGGGCAGGGTCACTGAGCAGTTCTTC.

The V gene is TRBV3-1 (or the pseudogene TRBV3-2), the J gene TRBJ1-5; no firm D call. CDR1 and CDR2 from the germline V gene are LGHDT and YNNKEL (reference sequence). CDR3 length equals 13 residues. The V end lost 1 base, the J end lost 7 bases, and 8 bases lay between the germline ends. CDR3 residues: CASSQGADQPQHF. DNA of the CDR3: TGTGCCAGCAGCCAAGGGGCTGACCAGCCCCAGCATTTT.